One and the same sample provided the 15 T cell receptor beta chains below, sequenced in a study of identifying expanded T cells in peripheral blood. Produced via immunoSEQ multiplex PCR; TCRdb's table is partial and in-frame only. The sample records over 100,000 clones, 70% to 90% being singletons. The material sequenced was blood. The source of these receptors is a person aged 18 to 75 in good health.

This clone was counted a few times. The chain is built from TRBV2 and TRBJ1-1, with 7 bases lining up with TRBD1. The CDR3 covers 14 residues. Germline assignment: CDR1 SNHLY and CDR2 FYNNEI. V lost 6 bases and J lost 0; bases outside the gene matches: 4. In DNA form, the CDR3 reads TGTGCCAGCAGGGAAACAGGGGTGAACACTGAAGCTTTCTTT. As protein: CASRETGVNTEAFF.

The genes are TRBV5-4 and TRBJ2-5, with 12 positions matching TRBD2. CDR1 SGHNT and CDR2 YYREEE come from the germline V gene (reference sequence). This CDR3 is 15 amino acids long. Trimming removed 0 bases from V and 5 bases from J; junction bases left unmatched: 2. The CDR3 DNA reads TGTGCCAGCAGCTTGGGGGGGACTAGCGGGGAGACCCAGTACTTC. Residues: CASSLGGTSGETQYF.

The count of this clone is one. The chain carries TRBV7-9 and TRBJ1-6; TRBD1 aligns across 9 bases. V lost 5 bases to trimming and J lost 7 bases; unmatched junction nucleotides: 3. The CDR3 is 14 residues long. Germline CDR1 reads SEHNR; CDR2 reads FQNEAQ (reference sequence). The CDR3 spells CASSQGQGNSPLHF. CDR3 in DNA: TGTGCCAGCAGCCAGGGACAGGGAAATTCACCCCTCCACTTT.

Written as DNA, the CDR3 is TGCGCCAGCAGCTTGGAGGGGGCGGTCACTGAAGCTTTCTTT. Translating gives CASSLEGAVTEAFF. The rearrangement uses TRBV5-1 and TRBJ1-1, with TRBD1 matching 7 bases. The CDR3 extends over 14 amino acids. Germline V gene sequence: CDR1 SGHRS, CDR2 YFSETQ. V shed 0 bases, J shed 4 bases, and the junction held 3 bases outside the gene matches.

The V and J genes are TRBV6-5 and TRBJ2-1; 8 bases are shared with TRBD1. The germline V gene has CDR1 MNHEY and CDR2 SVGAGI. V shed 6 bases, J shed 4 bases, and the junction held 8 bases outside the gene matches. The CDR3 sequence is 15 residues long. The CDR3 nucleotides read TGTGCCAGCAGGACATCATGGACAGGGTACAATGAGCAGTTCTTC. It encodes CASRTSWTGYNEQFF.

The V call is TRBV5-5, the J call TRBJ2-7, with 7 bases aligning to TRBD1. The V gene's germline CDR1 is SGHKS and CDR2 YYEKEE (reference sequence). J lost 7 bases, V lost 0 bases, and 13 bases had no gene match. The CDR3 consists of 16 residues. The CDR3 sequence is CASSLGTGTSRGEQYF. CDR3 coding DNA: TGTGCCAGCAGCTTGGGGACAGGTACTTCCCGCGGGGAGCAGTACTTC.

This rearrangement joins TRBV21-1 to TRBJ1-3. TRBV21-1 constitutes a pseudogene. CDR3 length: 15 amino acids. The CDR3 region has the DNA TGTGCCAGCAGCAAACTCCAAAACTCTGGAAACACCATATATTTT. Protein product: CASSKLQNSGNTIYF.

The V gene is TRBV28, the J gene TRBJ1-5, with 10 bases aligning to TRBD1. Trimming at V came to 2 bases and at J to 5 bases, leaving 3 bases not matched to a gene. CDR1 is MDHEN, CDR2 SYDVKM, per germline. The CDR3 runs to 15 residues. CDR3 protein: CASSLRQGAHQPQHF. The CDR3 nucleotides are TGTGCCAGCAGTTTACGACAGGGGGCGCATCAGCCCCAGCATTTT.

The CDR3 DNA sequence: TGTGCCAGTAGTATAGACTTCGGCGCGGGAGTTAGCTACGAGCAGTACTTC. Protein sequence: CASSIDFGAGVSYEQYF. The V call is TRBV19, the J call TRBJ2-7, with 7 bases lining up with TRBD2. CDR3 length: 17 amino acids. Trimming removed 0 bases from V and 3 bases from J; junction bases left unmatched: 11. Germline V gene sequence: CDR1 LNHDA, CDR2 SQIVND (reference sequence).

V usage is TRBV29-1 and J usage is TRBJ1-2; D perhaps matches TRBD1 (6 bases). Germline V lookup: CDR1 SQVTM, CDR2 ANQGSEA. This CDR3 comprises 15 residues. The V gene lost 1 base and the J gene lost 4 bases, with 16 bases spanning the gap. CDR3: CSVEGQKDSSYGYTF. CDR3 sequence (DNA): TGCAGCGTTGAAGGCCAAAAGGACAGTAGCTATGGCTACACCTTC.

With respect to this clone: One end of the junction varies from germline; a read error may be responsible. The V gene is TRBV29-1, the J gene TRBJ2-1; 10 bases line up with TRBD2. Germline CDR1 is SQVTM and CDR2 is ANQGSEA. The CDR3 is made up of 14 amino acids. CDR3 residues: CSVGVLAGVVEQFF. The DNA of the CDR3 is TGCAGCGTTGGGGTTCTAGCGGGAGTAGTTGAGCAATTCTTC.

J is TRBJ2-5 and V is TRBV6-6; D gene unclear. Trimming stripped 2 bases from V and 4 bases from J, with 11 bases between. CDR1 MNHNY and CDR2 SVGAGI come from the germline V gene (reference sequence). The CDR3 covers 14 residues. CDR3 bases: TGTGCCAGCAGTTACCCGTCGGAAGGAGAGACCCAGTACTTC. Amino acids: CASSYPSEGETQYF.

The chain's CDR3 is CASSRDRIGSTYEQYF. CDR3 DNA: TGTGCCAGCAGCCGGGACAGGATAGGGAGTACCTACGAGCAGTACTTC. V usage is TRBV14 and J usage is TRBJ2-7; 8 positions agree with TRBD1. Per germline, CDR1 SGHDN and CDR2 FVKESK. The CDR3 covers 16 residues. Trimming took 4 bases from V and 2 from J; bases not matched to a gene: 10.

The chain combines TRBV6-1 with TRBJ1-5; a possible D gene is TRBD1 (6 bases). V lost 4 bases and J 2 bases, leaving 12 bases between the germline ends. The CDR3 totals 15 residues. Germline V gene data show CDR1 as MNHNS and CDR2 as SASEGT. The CDR3 loop is CASSGHRDGNQPQHF. CDR3 in DNA: TGTGCCAGCAGTGGTCACAGGGACGGCAATCAGCCCCAGCATTTT.

This chain joins TRBV10-1 and TRBJ2-2; 7 bases fit TRBD2. This CDR3 comprises 13 residues. Germline assignment: CDR1 WNHNN and CDR2 SYGVQD (reference sequence). V shed 5 bases, J shed 4 bases, and the junction held 1 base outside the gene matches. The CDR3 here is CASSTSATGELFF. For the CDR3, the DNA is TGCGCCAGCAGTACTAGCGCCACCGGGGAGCTGTTTTTT.